This TCR beta chain was recovered during a study of blood T cell repertoires in COVID-19. About the research overall: Acute and convalescent COVID-19 samples came from the United States, Italy and Spain. Sources were T cells, B-cell-depleted T cells, or PBMCs; the material itself was cDNA or gDNA.

This clone is medium-sized within its sample. Generated by immunoSEQ multiplex PCR, the TCRdb table keeps only in-frame clones and is missing some. The data hold 35,000 to 55,000 clones, with 70% to 90% observed a single time. The CDR3 consists of 16 residues. The junction had 13 bases not matched to a gene; V was cut back by 10 bases and J by 3 bases. Germline CDR1 is SNHLY and CDR2 is FYNNEI. This sequence was found in a man in his 60s with active COVID-19. The sequenced sample was peripheral blood. The chain employs TRBV2 and TRBJ2-3; 10 bases fit TRBD2. The CDR3 nucleotides are TGTGCCAACCTCCTAATAGCGGGAGGATTGACAGATACGCAGTATTTT. This sequence encodes CANLLIAGGLTDTQYF.